The clone carrying this T cell receptor beta chain was counted a few times. The sample belongs to a study of blood T cells in healthy people across ages. The CDR3 has 14 residues. V shed 5 bases and J 9 bases; nucleotides not matched to a gene: 9. CDR1 and CDR2 (germline): MNHEY, SVGAGI. Alongside a J-beta primer mix, a sample-barcoded 5' primer served in a second PCR lasting roughly 6 to 11 cycles. TCRdb ran MiXCR on the 5' RACE reads and lists one entry per CDR3 protein. The data contain about 780,000 distinct CDR3 sequences, around 45% of them singletons. The gene calls are TRBV6-5 and TRBJ2-1; 8 bases align to TRBD2. The TCR originated in a man aged 80 or over in good health. Input material: blood. The CDR3 coding sequence is TGTGCCAGCAGTCAAAACATTCTAGCGGGTGAGCAGTTCTTC. Encoded protein: CASSQNILAGEQFF.